These T cell receptor beta chains were read from a single sample in a study of blood T cell repertoires in COVID-19. Using immunoSEQ multiplex PCR, the repertoire was profiled, and TCRdb retains in-frame clones only, with some absent. The sample consists of more than 200,000 clones, roughly 80% of them appearing once. The sequencing input was peripheral blood. These receptors all come from a woman of 80 years or more with COVID-19, enrolled during active disease. CDR3s include the opening cysteine and the closing phenylalanine or tryptophan. Fields, in order: CDR3 protein, CDR3 DNA, clone size, J gene, V gene, D gene. D genes are given only for firm matches. Clone size is stated in some rows and not others, as once, few, many or a class when expanded.

cdr3_aa: CASSPPGARGVTDTQYF; cdr3_nt: TGTGCCAGCAGCCCACCGGGGGCGCGGGGGGTCACAGATACGCAGTATTTT; clone_size: .; j_call: TRBJ2-3; v_call: TRBV7-2; d_call: TRBD2
cdr3_aa: CASSLAVAGFGNTIYF; cdr3_nt: TGCGCCAGCAGCTTGGCCGTTGCGGGATTTGGAAACACCATATATTTT; clone_size: .; j_call: TRBJ1-3; v_call: TRBV5-1; d_call: .
cdr3_aa: CASSQTGQGYTF; cdr3_nt: TGCGCCAGCAGCCAGACAGGGCAGGGCTACACCTTC; clone_size: .; j_call: TRBJ1-2; v_call: TRBV4-3; d_call: TRBD1
cdr3_aa: CASSVGSGNYGYTF; cdr3_nt: TGTGCCAGCAGCGTAGGCTCAGGAAACTATGGCTACACCTTC; clone_size: .; j_call: TRBJ1-2; v_call: TRBV9; d_call: .
cdr3_aa: CASSLSSGGAQETQYF; cdr3_nt: TGCGCCAGCAGCTTGAGTTCTGGAGGGGCCCAAGAGACCCAGTACTTC; clone_size: .; j_call: TRBJ2-5; v_call: TRBV5-1; d_call: .
cdr3_aa: CASSPLWGGNTEAFF; cdr3_nt: TGTGCCAGCAGCCCTCTTTGGGGGGGGAACACTGAAGCTTTCTTT; clone_size: .; j_call: TRBJ1-1; v_call: TRBV9; d_call: .
cdr3_aa: CASTSGSSGGGF; cdr3_nt: TGTGCCAGCACCTCGGGTAGTAGCGGGGGGGGTTTT; clone_size: .; j_call: TRBJ2-3; v_call: TRBV12-3/TRBV12-4; d_call: TRBD2
cdr3_aa: CASTEQGTEAFF; cdr3_nt: TGCGCCAGCACGGAACAGGGCACTGAAGCTTTCTTT; clone_size: .; j_call: TRBJ1-1; v_call: TRBV5-1; d_call: .
cdr3_aa: CASSYAGGPGDTQYF; cdr3_nt: TGTGCCAGCAGTTACGCGGGGGGGCCGGGAGATACGCAGTATTTT; clone_size: .; j_call: TRBJ2-3; v_call: TRBV6-2/TRBV6-3; d_call: TRBD2
cdr3_aa: CAVADREKNEQYF; cdr3_nt: TGTGCCGTCGCGGACAGGGAAAAGAACGAGCAGTACTTC; clone_size: .; j_call: TRBJ2-7; v_call: TRBV10-3; d_call: TRBD1
cdr3_aa: CASSLAAFTDTQYF; cdr3_nt: TGTGCCAGCAGCTTAGCGGCCTTCACAGATACGCAGTATTTT; clone_size: .; j_call: TRBJ2-3; v_call: TRBV7-2; d_call: .
cdr3_aa: CASSEWSGVGNTIYF; cdr3_nt: TGTGCCAGCAGTGAATGGTCCGGGGTTGGAAACACCATATATTTT; clone_size: once; j_call: TRBJ1-3; v_call: TRBV2; d_call: .
cdr3_aa: CATSRDLLNTEAFF; cdr3_nt: TGTGCCACCAGCAGAGATCTCCTAAACACTGAAGCTTTCTTT; clone_size: .; j_call: TRBJ1-1; v_call: TRBV15; d_call: .
cdr3_aa: CASSPGRAGANTGELFF; cdr3_nt: TGCGCCAGCAGTCCAGGAAGGGCGGGGGCGAACACCGGGGAGCTGTTTTTT; clone_size: .; j_call: TRBJ2-2; v_call: TRBV5-1; d_call: TRBD2
cdr3_aa: CASSATGWGTNEKLFF; cdr3_nt: TGTGCCAGCAGTGCGACAGGGTGGGGAACTAATGAAAAACTGTTTTTT; clone_size: once; j_call: TRBJ1-4; v_call: TRBV28; d_call: TRBD1
cdr3_aa: CATSRDGANNEKLFF; cdr3_nt: TGTGCCACCAGCAGAGATGGGGCGAATAATGAAAAACTGTTTTTT; clone_size: .; j_call: TRBJ1-4; v_call: TRBV15; d_call: .
cdr3_aa: CASSLGQGKKLFF; cdr3_nt: TGTGCCAGCAGTCTCGGACAGGGGAAAAAACTGTTTTTT; clone_size: .; j_call: TRBJ1-4; v_call: TRBV28; d_call: TRBD1
cdr3_aa: CASSLAQAITSTDTQYF; cdr3_nt: TGCGCCAGCAGCTTGGCGCAGGCAATAACTAGCACAGATACGCAGTATTTT; clone_size: once; j_call: TRBJ2-3; v_call: TRBV5-1; d_call: .
cdr3_aa: CASSSSVSSYNEQFF; cdr3_nt: TGTGCCAGCAGTTCTAGCGTTAGCTCCTACAATGAGCAGTTCTTC; clone_size: .; j_call: TRBJ2-1; v_call: TRBV28; d_call: .
cdr3_aa: CASSLGLATNTGELFF; cdr3_nt: TGCGCCAGCAGCCTGGGACTAGCGACGAACACCGGGGAGCTGTTTTTT; clone_size: .; j_call: TRBJ2-2; v_call: TRBV5-1; d_call: TRBD2
cdr3_aa: CASSYGQGTYNEQFF; cdr3_nt: TGTGCCAGCAGTTACGGACAGGGAACATACAATGAGCAGTTCTTC; clone_size: .; j_call: TRBJ2-1; v_call: TRBV6-6; d_call: TRBD1
cdr3_aa: CASSERGGPTDTQYF; cdr3_nt: TGTGCCAGCAGCGAGCGGGGGGGCCCCACAGATACGCAGTATTTT; clone_size: .; j_call: TRBJ2-3; v_call: TRBV7-7; d_call: TRBD2
cdr3_aa: CASSLGLAGRPGNEQFF; cdr3_nt: TGTGCCAGCAGTTTAGGTCTAGCGGGCCGCCCGGGCAATGAGCAGTTCTTC; clone_size: .; j_call: TRBJ2-1; v_call: TRBV28; d_call: TRBD2
cdr3_aa: CASRLGQGTYNEQFF; cdr3_nt: TGTGCCAGCAGGCTGGGACAGGGGACCTACAATGAGCAGTTCTTC; clone_size: .; j_call: TRBJ2-1; v_call: TRBV11-2; d_call: TRBD1
cdr3_aa: CATSRDTTSGKKETQYF; cdr3_nt: TGTGCCACCAGCAGAGATACCACCTCCGGGAAGAAGGAGACCCAGTACTTC; clone_size: .; j_call: TRBJ2-5; v_call: TRBV15; d_call: .
cdr3_aa: CASSLGGSYQETQYF; cdr3_nt: TGTGCCAGCAGCTTGGGCGGGTCGTACCAAGAGACCCAGTACTTC; clone_size: .; j_call: TRBJ2-5; v_call: TRBV5-4; d_call: .
cdr3_aa: CASSSQRRQSNQPQHF; cdr3_nt: TGTGCCAGCAGTTCCCAACGCAGACAGAGTAATCAGCCCCAGCATTTT; clone_size: .; j_call: TRBJ1-5; v_call: TRBV6-5; d_call: .
cdr3_aa: CASSRVQEGFSPLHF; cdr3_nt: TGCGCCAGCAGCCGAGTACAGGAAGGGTTTTCACCCCTCCACTTT; clone_size: .; j_call: TRBJ1-6; v_call: TRBV4-1; d_call: .
cdr3_aa: CAWGLKGAGTEAFF; cdr3_nt: TGTGCCTGGGGTTTAAAGGGGGCTGGGACTGAAGCTTTCTTT; clone_size: .; j_call: TRBJ1-1; v_call: TRBV30; d_call: TRBD1
cdr3_aa: CASSGGNTGNQPQHF; cdr3_nt: TGTGCCAGCTCAGGGGGCAATACGGGCAATCAGCCCCAGCATTTT; clone_size: .; j_call: TRBJ1-5; v_call: TRBV18; d_call: .
cdr3_aa: CASSFRDRTYEQYF; cdr3_nt: TGTGCCAGCAGTTTCCGGGACAGGACCTACGAGCAGTACTTC; clone_size: .; j_call: TRBJ2-7; v_call: TRBV6-5; d_call: TRBD1
cdr3_aa: CAWSVKGAGGYTF; cdr3_nt: TGTGCCTGGAGTGTCAAGGGGGCGGGCGGCTACACCTTC; clone_size: .; j_call: TRBJ1-2; v_call: TRBV30; d_call: TRBD1
cdr3_aa: CASSSRQVVGTEAFF; cdr3_nt: TGTGCCAGCAGCAGCCGACAGGTTGTGGGCACTGAAGCTTTCTTT; clone_size: .; j_call: TRBJ1-1; v_call: TRBV3-1/TRBV3-2; d_call: .
cdr3_aa: CATQRGNTGELFF; cdr3_nt: TGTGCCACCCAGCGGGGGAACACCGGGGAGCTGTTTTTT; clone_size: once; j_call: TRBJ2-2; v_call: TRBV10-3; d_call: TRBD2
cdr3_aa: CATGRASRDEQYF; cdr3_nt: TGTGCCACCGGCCGGGCCTCGCGGGACGAGCAGTACTTC; clone_size: once; j_call: TRBJ2-7; v_call: TRBV12-3/TRBV12-4; d_call: .
cdr3_aa: CASSLSGGTNEKLFF; cdr3_nt: TGCGCCAGCAGCTTGTCCGGGGGGACTAATGAAAAACTGTTTTTT; clone_size: few; j_call: TRBJ1-4; v_call: TRBV5-1; d_call: .
cdr3_aa: CASSPQGTYEQYF; cdr3_nt: TGTGCCAGCAGCCCCCAGGGCACCTACGAGCAGTACTTC; clone_size: once; j_call: TRBJ2-7; v_call: TRBV7-9; d_call: .
cdr3_aa: CASSGGLGDSQNYYGYTF; cdr3_nt: TGTGCCAGCAGTGGGGGTTTAGGGGACAGCCAAAACTACTATGGCTACACCTTC; clone_size: .; j_call: TRBJ1-2; v_call: TRBV2; d_call: TRBD1
cdr3_aa: CASSLGLATDTQYF; cdr3_nt: TGTGCCAGCAGTTTAGGTCTAGCTACAGATACGCAGTATTTT; clone_size: .; j_call: TRBJ2-3; v_call: TRBV27; d_call: .
cdr3_aa: CASSHGTSSNIQYF; cdr3_nt: TGTGCCAGCAGCCATGGGACTAGCAGTAACATTCAGTACTTC; clone_size: .; j_call: TRBJ2-4; v_call: TRBV7-2; d_call: TRBD2
cdr3_aa: CAWSASRGSPEAFF; cdr3_nt: TGTGCCTGGAGTGCATCAAGGGGCTCGCCTGAAGCTTTCTTT; clone_size: .; j_call: TRBJ1-1; v_call: TRBV30; d_call: .
cdr3_aa: CASSTQLADTQYF; cdr3_nt: TGTGCCAGCAGCACCCAACTAGCGGATACGCAGTATTTT; clone_size: few; j_call: TRBJ2-3; v_call: TRBV9; d_call: TRBD2